The subject of this entry is one T cell receptor (beta chain). Its target is unknown. This sample was taken from a study of post-analysis software for immune sequencing data. Whole-study context: Secondary progressive, relapsing-remitting and progressive-relapsing multiple sclerosis were among the included disease courses. Study findings and constraints: The five TRBV segments detected at higher frequency in patients than in controls included TRBV5-6, TRBV5-1 and TRBV20-1. Those with multiple sclerosis, the patient group, showed significantly lower normalized Chao1 diversity than controls.

Incorporated into the TCR beta cDNA libraries were unique molecular identifiers, which served to reduce PCR and sequencing biases. About 540,000 cDNA molecules were obtained from roughly 0.93 to 9.6 million T cells. One entry per CDR3 protein, called by TCRdb with MiXCR from the PCR reads. The profile shows under 650,000 distinct CDR3 sequences, 44% of them singletons. The CDR3 extends over 14 amino acids. The V end was cut by 4 bases, the J end by 5 bases, with 15 bases between. The TCR was taken from a girl aged 10-17 years with multiple sclerosis. What was sequenced was blood. V is TRBV12-3 or TRBV12-4 and J is TRBJ2-7; D might be TRBD2 (6 bases). The CDR3 DNA is TGTGCCAGCAGTTCGGGGACTGTCGCTGACGAGCAGTACTTC. Protein product: CASSSGTVADEQYF.